A single sample gave rise to the 2 T cell receptor beta chains below, sequenced in a study of T cells after yellow fever vaccination. TCRdb passed the 5' RACE reads through MiXCR, listing each CDR3 protein once. Of 450,000 to 600,000 distinct CDR3 sequences listed, around 16% are singletons. The sequenced sample was PBMCs, obtained about 5 days after the first yellow fever vaccination. These receptor sequences come from a man between 18 and 29 years old who received the YFV17D yellow fever vaccine.

This clonotype was picked up a small number of times. The chain has TRBV3-1 and TRBJ1-1; D gene ambiguous. The CDR3 spans 10 residues. V lost 1 base, J lost 7 bases, and 1 base lay in between. Per germline, CDR1 LGHDT and CDR2 YNNKEL (reference sequence). The CDR3 nucleotides read TGTGCCAGCAGCCAAGTTGAAGCTTTCTTT. It yields the protein CASSQVEAFF.

J is TRBJ2-2 and V is TRBV4-3; possible D gene TRBD2, 6 bases. CDR1 is LGHNA and CDR2 is YSLEER in the germline V gene. CDR3 length equals 18 residues. V lost 0 bases and J 5 bases, leaving 19 bases between the germline ends. This chain's CDR3 is CASSQDSLGRGNTGELFF. As DNA, the CDR3 is TGCGCCAGCAGCCAAGACTCCCTGGGACGGGGGAATACCGGGGAGCTGTTTTTT.